The 20 T cell receptor beta chains presented below share a single source sample, sequenced in a study of metastatic and nonmetastatic thyroid tumors. TCRdb reanalyzed the PCR reads with MiXCR. This sample carries about 15,000 clones, around 25% of them seen once, and the ten largest clones take around 10%. Thyroid surgery had not been preceded by any treatment in any patient. The source material was tumor tissue. Receptors originate from a female donor with papillary thyroid cancer or a benign thyroid nodule (not recorded which). Some clones in this sample may be carry-over from other donors' samples.

The table lists this clone with many counts. The chain recombines TRBV19 with TRBJ2-7; D ambiguous. Germline V CDR1 and CDR2: LNHDA, SQIVND (reference sequence). The germline V and J ends were trimmed by 5 bases and 1 base, with 9 bases remaining between them. The CDR3 runs to 13 residues. The CDR3 protein is CASSVDKSYEQYF. For the CDR3, the DNA is TGTGCCAGTAGTGTCGACAAGTCCTACGAGCAGTACTTC.

On this clone itself: The junction shows a germline mismatch at one end, possibly a read error. The chain combines TRBV6-2 or TRBV6-3 with TRBJ2-7; D gene unclear. CDR1 and CDR2 from the germline V gene are MNHEY and SVGEGT. The CDR3 is 15 amino acids. CDR3 DNA sequence: TGTGCCAGCAGTTACGAGGCAGTGACCTCCTACGAGCATTACTTC. Translation: CASSYEAVTSYEHYF.

The V and J genes are TRBV4-3 and TRBJ1-4; 7 bases are shared with TRBD1. There are 17 residues in the CDR3. The V gene end was trimmed by 0 bases and the J gene end by 5 bases; junction bases not matched to a gene: 9. The germline V gene has CDR1 LGHNA and CDR2 YSLEER. In nucleotides, the CDR3 is TGCGCCAGCAGCCAAGATGGTCGCTGGGACAGAAATGAAAAACTGTTTTTT. Its protein is CASSQDGRWDRNEKLFF.

This clone was seen at least ten times. The V gene is TRBV6-2 or TRBV6-3, the J gene TRBJ2-3, with unresolved D. The CDR3 has 15 amino acids. V was cut by 2 bases and J by 7 bases, with 16 bases left in between. From germline, CDR1 is MNHEY and CDR2 SVGEGT. CDR3 coding DNA: TGTGCCAGCAGTTACCATCCGGACGGGCAATATACGCAGTATTTT. It translates to CASSYHPDGQYTQYF.

This chain connects TRBV27 to TRBJ1-2; D is undetermined. V was trimmed by 6 bases and J by 0 bases, leaving 8 bases between them. Germline V gene sequence: CDR1 MNHEY, CDR2 SMNVEV (reference sequence). This CDR3 comprises 13 residues. CDR3 in amino acids: CASRGSPNYGYTF. Here the CDR3 DNA reads TGTGCCAGCAGGGGGTCTCCTAACTATGGCTACACCTTC.

This clone was seen only a few times. The chain has TRBV12-3 or TRBV12-4 and TRBJ1-5; 7 positions match TRBD1. The CDR3 is made up of 14 amino acids. J was trimmed by 6 bases and V by 2 bases; bases with no gene match: 4. The CDR3 spells CASSLSGGGQPQHF. Here the CDR3 DNA reads TGTGCCAGCAGTTTATCAGGGGGTGGTCAGCCCCAGCATTTT.

The V and J genes are TRBV6-2 or TRBV6-3 and TRBJ2-7, with D hard to call. The germline CDR1 and CDR2 sequences are MNHEY and SVGEGT. The CDR3 consists of 10 residues. V gave up 8 bases and J gave up 7 bases, with 9 bases separating them. As DNA, the CDR3 is TGTGCCAGCGGATTTCGGGAGCAGTACTTC. This codes for CASGFREQYF.

This sequence joins TRBV25-1 and TRBJ2-7; 13 positions match TRBD2. The CDR3 runs to 20 residues. Per germline, CDR1 MGHDK and CDR2 SYGVNS. Unmatched junction bases numbered 20, after V lost 5 bases and J lost 4 bases. The CDR3 sequence: CASSPTTGTSGKGSPYEQYF. CDR3 DNA: TGTGCCAGCAGTCCCACCACCGGGACTAGCGGGAAGGGTAGTCCTTACGAGCAGTACTTC.

At least ten counts were recorded for this clone. The CDR3 DNA reads as TGCAGCGTCACCGACAGGCCGAACACTGAAGCTTTCTTT. It is translated as CSVTDRPNTEAFF. V is TRBV29-1 and J is TRBJ1-1, with D possibly TRBD1 on 6 matching bases. CDR1 SQVTM and CDR2 ANQGSEA come from the germline V gene. V lost 6 bases and J 1 base, leaving 12 bases between the germline ends. This CDR3 is built from 13 residues.

The chain combines TRBV5-1 with TRBJ1-1; TRBD1 matches 7 bases. The CDR3 extends over 17 amino acids. The ends lost 3 bases at V and 5 bases at J; junction bases unmatched: 16. The germline CDR1 and CDR2 sequences are SGHRS and YFSETQ. The CDR3 sequence is CASSWGTASLGATEAFF. CDR3 in DNA: TGCGCCAGCAGCTGGGGGACAGCTAGCCTAGGGGCTACTGAAGCTTTCTTT.

This clone was recorded a few times. The chain links TRBV13 to TRBJ2-1; 16 bases map to TRBD2. This CDR3 is built from 17 residues. Germline CDR1 reads PRHDT; CDR2 reads FYEKMQ (reference sequence). V gave up 4 bases and J gave up 6 bases; unmatched junction bases: 6. CDR3: CASSSGLAGGVVNEQFF. CDR3 sequence (DNA): TGTGCCAGCAGCTCGGGACTAGCGGGAGGGGTTGTCAATGAGCAGTTCTTC.

This clone was detected many times. The chain employs TRBV3-1 and TRBJ2-1; D gene unclear. V gave up 2 bases and J gave up 0 bases, with 8 bases separating them. Germline V CDR1 and CDR2: LGHDT, YNNKEL (reference sequence). The CDR3 is 15 residues long. The DNA of the CDR3 is TGTGCCAGCAGCCAAAAGCGTAGCTCCTACAATGAGCAGTTCTTC. This gives the protein CASSQKRSSYNEQFF.

This clone was detected a few times. This chain connects TRBV6-1 to TRBJ2-7; D not resolved. The CDR3 is made up of 16 amino acids. Germline CDR1 and CDR2: MNHNS and SASEGT. Trimming removed 3 bases from V and 1 base from J, with 16 bases in between. The DNA of the CDR3 is TGTGCCAGCAGTGACACCCTCCTAGACCCTTCCTACGAGCAGTACTTC. This sequence encodes CASSDTLLDPSYEQYF.

The chain has TRBV27 and TRBJ1-6; TRBD1 agrees at 12 bases. Per the germline V gene, CDR1 is MNHEY and CDR2 is SMNVEV (reference sequence). After removal of 2 bases from V and 7 bases from J, the junction contained 6 bases not matched to a gene. The CDR3 loop spans 17 amino acids. The CDR3 coding sequence is TGTGCCAGCAGTTTAGCGACGGGACAGGGGGCCAATTCACCCCTCCACTTT. This codes for CASSLATGQGANSPLHF.

By its share, this clone is large (0.1 to 1%). The V gene is TRBV30, the J gene TRBJ2-7, with 12 bases lining up with TRBD1. The germline V gene has CDR1 GTSNPN and CDR2 SVGIG (reference sequence). Unmatched junction bases numbered 10, after V lost 2 bases and J lost 5 bases. The CDR3 sequence is 16 residues long. The CDR3 DNA is TGTGCCTGGAGTTTTACACCGGGACAGGGGGCGGACGAGCAGTACTTC. It codes for CAWSFTPGQGADEQYF. The whole variable domain, remainder taken from reference TRBV30 and TRBJ2-7, is SQTIHQWPATLVQPVGSPLSLECTVEGTSNPNLYWYRQAAGRGLQLLFYSVGIGQISSEVPQNLSASRPQDRQFILSSKKLLLSDSGFYLCAWSFTPGQGADEQYFGPGTRLTVT.

V gene TRBV3-1 combines with J gene TRBJ2-7, with D unresolved. V was pared by 8 bases and J by 4 bases, with 18 bases between. The length of the CDR3 is 14 residues. Germline V CDR1 and CDR2: LGHDT, YNNKEL (reference sequence). This CDR3 is CASPEARSTYEQYF. As DNA, the CDR3 is TGTGCCAGCCCCGAGGCACGGAGTACTTACGAGCAGTACTTC.

This clone was detected ten times or more. V usage is TRBV12-3 or TRBV12-4 and J usage is TRBJ1-4; 10 positions agree with TRBD1. With V trimmed by 3 bases and J by 3 bases, 10 bases remained unmatched. The CDR3 totals 18 residues. The CDR3, as DNA: TGTGCCAGCAGTTTCAGACAGGGGGCGGGGTGGGCTAATGAAAAACTGTTTTTT. This translates into CASSFRQGAGWANEKLFF.

The V and J genes are TRBV6-6 and TRBJ1-2; D not resolved. The CDR3 has 13 amino acids. The V gene's germline CDR1 is MNHNY and CDR2 SVGAGI (reference sequence). The V and J ends lost 2 bases and 6 bases respectively, with 10 bases between them. The CDR3 nucleotides are TGTGCCAGCAGTTACGAGGCATGGGATGGCTACACCTTC. Its protein product is CASSYEAWDGYTF.

This clone was recorded at least ten times. This chain links TRBV6-1 with TRBJ2-6; the D gene is possibly TRBD2 (5 bases). CDR1 is MNHNS and CDR2 is SASEGT in the germline V gene. The CDR3 covers 16 residues. The V and J ends lost 6 bases and 0 bases respectively, with 12 bases between them. The CDR3 sequence: CASRRRGSSGANVLTF. The DNA for the CDR3 is TGTGCCAGCAGACGACGGGGAAGCTCTGGGGCCAACGTCCTGACTTTC.

This clone was found a few times. The DNA of the CDR3 is TGTGCCAGCAGTGACACCAGACAGAGCTCCTACGAGCAGTACTTC. Translation gives CASSDTRQSSYEQYF. The chain joins TRBV12-3 or TRBV12-4 to TRBJ2-7, with D possibly TRBD1 on 5 matching bases. Trimming pared 5 bases from V and 0 bases from J, leaving 14 bases between. CDR3 length equals 15 residues.